Following are 6 T cell receptor beta chains from one sample sequenced in a study of vaccination effects on CD4 cells after COVID-19. No antigen has been identified for these receptors. Culture lasted 10 days before CD4+ T cell isolation. Sequencing used immunoSEQ multiplex PCR; TCRdb keeps in-frame clones, though not all of them. The profile shows some 63,000 clones, 72% of them singletons. The sequencing used CD4+ T cells from PBMCs cultured without peptide, collected before COVID-19 vaccination. The receptors here all came from a human donor who had a prior SARS-CoV-2 infection.

V gene TRBV7-8 combines with J gene TRBJ2-2; a possible D gene is TRBD2 (5 bases). There are 16 residues in the CDR3. The germline gives CDR1 SGHVS, CDR2 FQNEAQ. V gave up 5 bases and J gave up 3 bases, with 16 bases separating them. The CDR3, as DNA: TGTGCCAGCAGCCCTACTAGGCCGCAGGACACCGGGGAGCTGTTTTTT. This encodes CASSPTRPQDTGELFF.

The chain links TRBV11-2 to TRBJ2-1, with a weak D call TRBD2 (5 bases). The germline gives CDR1 SGHAT, CDR2 FQNNGV. The V gene lost 0 bases and the J gene lost 9 bases, with 9 bases spanning the gap. CDR3 length: 13 amino acids. The CDR3 loop is CASSLDRSGEQFF. CDR3 bases: TGTGCCAGCAGCTTAGACCGGAGCGGTGAGCAGTTCTTC.

V and J are TRBV30 and TRBJ2-3; 9 bases map to TRBD1. The germline gives CDR1 GTSNPN, CDR2 SVGIG (reference sequence). This CDR3 is 17 amino acids long. With V trimmed by 3 bases and J by 2 bases, 12 bases remained unmatched. The CDR3 loop reads CAWRPMSGTGLTDTQYF. The DNA of the CDR3 is TGTGCCTGGAGGCCTATGTCCGGGACAGGGCTCACAGATACGCAGTATTTT.

The chain couples TRBV7-2 to TRBJ2-5, with 8 bases matching TRBD1. J lost 2 bases, V lost 6 bases, and 11 bases had no gene match. Germline values: CDR1 SGHTA, CDR2 FQGNSA. CDR3 length equals 16 residues. The CDR3 DNA reads as TGTGCCAGCAGGAAGAACAGGGGGTTGGCGCAAGAGACCCAGTACTTC. Its protein product is CASRKNRGLAQETQYF.

This rearrangement joins TRBV6-5 to TRBJ2-7; D is tentatively TRBD1 or TRBD2 (5 bases each). CDR3 length equals 14 residues. With 2 bases removed from V and 3 bases from J, the gap between germline ends came to 11 bases. Germline V CDR1 and CDR2: MNHEY, SVGAGI. CDR3 coding DNA: TGTGCCAGCAGTTACGGGACGAGATACTACGAGCAGTACTTC. It encodes CASSYGTRYYEQYF.

A few counts support this clone. The chain couples TRBV4-3 to TRBJ2-3; D remains ambiguous. Germline CDR1 reads LGHNA; CDR2 reads YSLEER. CDR3 length equals 14 residues. V lost 0 bases to trimming and J lost 4 bases, with 8 bases between them. DNA of the CDR3: TGCGCCAGCAGCCAAGAAGATCCTTCAGATACGCAGTATTTT. Its protein product is CASSQEDPSDTQYF.